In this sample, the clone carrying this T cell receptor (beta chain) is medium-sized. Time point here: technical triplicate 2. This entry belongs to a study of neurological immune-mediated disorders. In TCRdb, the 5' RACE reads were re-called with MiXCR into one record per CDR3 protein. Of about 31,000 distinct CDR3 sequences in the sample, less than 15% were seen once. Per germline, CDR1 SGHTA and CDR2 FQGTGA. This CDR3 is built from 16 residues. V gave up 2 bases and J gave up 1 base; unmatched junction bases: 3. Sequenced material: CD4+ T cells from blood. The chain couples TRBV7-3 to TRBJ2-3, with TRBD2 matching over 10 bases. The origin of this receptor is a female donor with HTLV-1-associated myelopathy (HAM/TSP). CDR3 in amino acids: CASSLQAGGGTDTQYF. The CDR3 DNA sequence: TGTGCCAGCAGCTTACAAGCGGGAGGGGGCACAGATACGCAGTATTTT.